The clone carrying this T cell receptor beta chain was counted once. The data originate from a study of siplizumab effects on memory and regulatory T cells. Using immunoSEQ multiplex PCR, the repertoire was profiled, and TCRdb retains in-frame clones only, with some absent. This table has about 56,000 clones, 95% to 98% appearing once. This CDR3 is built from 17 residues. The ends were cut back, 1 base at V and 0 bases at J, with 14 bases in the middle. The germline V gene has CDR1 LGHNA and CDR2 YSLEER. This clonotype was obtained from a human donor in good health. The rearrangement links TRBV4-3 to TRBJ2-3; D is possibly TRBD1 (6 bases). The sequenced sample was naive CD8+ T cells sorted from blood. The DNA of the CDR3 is TGCGCCAGCAGCCAAGTACCGGACAGTTATAGCACAGATACGCAGTATTTT. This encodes CASSQVPDSYSTDTQYF.